The present T cell receptor beta chain was sequenced within a study of T cell repertoires in cytomegalovirus infection. Study-wide context: Recently identified HLA-C-restricted CMV epitopes were used, and well-studied HLA-B-restricted CMV epitopes were used as well. Based on public TCR beta signatures, there were indications of CMV infection and of a matching HLA type. Overall study results and limits: The response measured ex vivo was dominated by TCR beta clonotypes (HLA-C-restricted and CMV-specific). Identification of carriers of CMV plus the relevant HLA was performed using cumulative public TCR beta family frequency.

TCRdb reprocessed the reads with MiXCR, giving one entry per CDR3 protein. This sample yields 640,000 or so distinct CDR3 sequences, of which around 30% are seen a single time; around a sixth belongs to the top ten. This clonotype was counted at least ten times. Its antigen is not identified. This TCR was sampled from a human donor in good health (CMV status not recorded). Some clones in this sample may be carry-over from other donors' samples. The source material was cultured PBMCs, sampled from culture after CMV antigen stimulation.

CDR3 coding DNA: TGTGCCAGCAGCTTGACAGGGGGCTCGGGAAACACCATATATTTT. Its translation: CASSLTGGSGNTIYF. The chain joins TRBV7-2 to TRBJ1-3; 10 nucleotides agree with TRBD1. The CDR3 runs to 15 residues. Germline loops: CDR1 SGHTA, CDR2 FQGNSA. J was trimmed by 4 bases and V by 3 bases; bases with no gene match: 3.